Following are 5 T cell receptor beta chains from one sample sequenced in a study of T-cell memory formation after mild COVID-19. Each CDR3 protein gets one entry after TCRdb re-called the 5' RACE reads with MiXCR. Counted here are around 430,000 distinct CDR3 sequences, approximately 16% occurring once; the ten biggest clones make up around a fifth. The sequenced sample consisted of PBMCs or a T cell subset sorted from them (not recorded which). All receptors come from a man between 18 and 29 years old who had mild COVID-19 (a few samples of this study predate the infection). Cell type and time point are not known.

This clonotype showed up just a few times. The rearrangement links TRBV7-2 to TRBJ1-2, with 9 bases matching TRBD1. Germline V gene lookup returns CDR1 SGHTA and CDR2 FQGNSA. V was clipped by 5 bases and J by 7 bases; unmatched bases: 11. This CDR3 has 15 amino acids. In nucleotides, the CDR3 is TGTGCCAGCAGCCAGCCACCCGGGACAGGGAGTGGCTACACCTTC. This codes for CASSQPPGTGSGYTF.

The chain recombines TRBV18 with TRBJ2-5, with D maybe TRBD1 (5 bases). The CDR3 runs 14 residues. V was cut by 6 bases and J by 5 bases, with 16 bases left in between. The germline V gene encodes CDR1 KGHSH and CDR2 LQKENI. The CDR3: CASSPRLGVETQYF. The DNA of the CDR3 is TGTGCCAGCTCGCCCCGTTTAGGGGTGGAGACCCAGTACTTC.

V is TRBV20-1 and J is TRBJ1-2; D gene ambiguous. Germline lookup yields CDR1 DFQATT and CDR2 SNEGSKA (reference sequence). The CDR3 extends over 11 amino acids. Between the trimmed V and J ends, which lost 3 bases and 8 bases, there was a span of 10 bases. CDR3 in amino acids: CSASRTFGYTF. For the CDR3, the DNA is TGCAGTGCTAGTCGAACCTTCGGCTACACCTTC.

About this clonotype itself: Just one base apart from a much larger clone, this may be a read error. The chain joins TRBV6-5 to TRBJ2-1, with D perhaps TRBD2 (5 bases). The CDR3 consists of 13 residues. The germline gives CDR1 MNHEY, CDR2 SVGAGI. Deletions cut 7 bases from V and 6 bases from J, with 13 bases between. The CDR3 protein is CASIYVGGNEQFF. CDR3 sequence (DNA): TGTGCCAGCATATATGTTGGAGGCAATGAGCAGTTCTTC.

The sample holds a few counts of this clonotype. The CDR3 protein is CATSDQRLASSTDTQYF. CDR3 coding DNA: TGTGCCACCAGTGATCAAAGACTGGCTTCTAGCACAGATACGCAGTATTTT. The rearrangement uses TRBV24-1 and TRBJ2-3; D remains ambiguous. This CDR3 spans 17 amino acids. Trimming cost V 3 bases and J 0 bases, with 15 bases left between them. Looked up from germline, CDR1 is KGHDR and CDR2 is SFDVKD.